This T cell receptor beta chain appears in the sequencing data of a study of shared clonotypes between healthy human individuals. The repertoire was sequenced with immunoSEQ multiplex PCR; TCRdb's copy has only in-frame clones and lacks some. The data contain under 650,000 clones, 90% to 96% of them singletons. Trimming took 8 bases from V and 4 from J, leaving 24 bases between them. The germline V gene encodes CDR1 SQVTM and CDR2 ANQGSEA. The CDR3 has 16 residues. Regarding the study as a whole: Depth was large, yet rarefaction showed that sorted-subset sequencing was incomplete.

About this clone: As yet, its antigen is unknown.

The sequenced material came from naive CD4+ T cells sorted from blood. The sample's subset: CD45RA+ positively selected. The TCR comes from a woman aged 25 to 45 in good health. The rearrangement links TRBV29-1 to TRBJ2-1, with D perhaps TRBD1 (6 bases). As DNA, the CDR3 is TGCAGCATAACCTGGACAGCCTATAAAACTTACAATGAGCAGTTCTTC. This codes for CSITWTAYKTYNEQFF.